Following are 27 T cell receptor beta chains from one sample sequenced in a study of PD-1 blockade in mismatch repair-deficient tumors. Assay: immunoSEQ multiplex PCR; the TCRdb copy retains only in-frame clones and omits some. The sample records 55,000 to 85,000 clones, around four fifths being singletons. The sample in question was peripheral blood, obtained 2 weeks after starting pembrolizumab. The receptor set was obtained from an adult with mismatch repair-deficient cancer.

The chain links TRBV19 to TRBJ2-1; 7 nucleotides align to TRBD2. Unmatched junction bases numbered 8, after V lost 5 bases and J lost 7 bases. Germline CDR1 is LNHDA and CDR2 is SQIVND (reference sequence). This CDR3 region has 14 residues. The CDR3 DNA follows: TGTGCCAGTAGTTTTACTAGCGACGCGAATGAGCAGTTCTTC. Translating it yields CASSFTSDANEQFF. The whole variable domain, filled in from reference TRBV19 and TRBJ2-1, reads DGGITQSPKYLFRKEGQNVTLSCEQNLNHDAMYWYRQDPGQGLRLIYYSQIVNDFQKGDIAEGYSVSREKKESFPLTVTSAQKNPTAFYLCASSFTSDANEQFFGPGTRLTVL.

The chain employs TRBV6-5 and TRBJ2-7; 9 positions match TRBD2. CDR1 and CDR2 from the germline V gene are MNHEY and SVGAGI. CDR3 length: 15 amino acids. V shed 5 bases, J shed 3 bases, and the junction held 8 bases outside the gene matches. The CDR3 DNA follows: TGTGCCAGCAGTAAGGCTAGCGGGACCTTCTACGAGCAGTACTTC. It is translated as CASSKASGTFYEQYF.

This chain uses TRBV12-2 with TRBJ2-1; the tabulated D call, TRBD2, remains unverified against the DNA. TRBV12-2 is a pseudogene locus. The CDR3 consists of 19 residues. CDR3 coding DNA: TGTGCAAGTCGCCCCCCACCCGGGACTAGCGGGGGGGGAGGGAATGAGCAGTTCTTC. Its protein product is CASRPPPGTSGGGGNEQFF.

This clone was detected only a few times. This chain links TRBV30 with TRBJ1-2; 8 bases agree with TRBD1. V lost 3 bases to trimming and J lost 4 bases; unmatched junction nucleotides: 7. CDR1 and CDR2 from the germline V gene are GTSNPN and SVGIG (reference sequence). The CDR3 has 14 amino acids. CDR3 nucleotide sequence: TGTGCCTGGAGACAGACAGGGGCCTTCTATGGCTACACCTTC. It codes for CAWRQTGAFYGYTF. Full variable domain (remainder filled in from reference TRBV30 and TRBJ1-2): SQTIHQWPATLVQPVGSPLSLECTVEGTSNPNLYWYRQAAGRGLQLLFYSVGIGQISSEVPQNLSASRPQDRQFILSSKKLLLSDSGFYLCAWRQTGAFYGYTFGSGTRLTVV.

In its sample, this clone was seen once. This chain uses TRBV28 with TRBJ1-1; D is ambiguous. The germline V and J ends were trimmed by 6 bases and 5 bases, with 16 bases remaining between them. The germline V gene has CDR1 MDHEN and CDR2 SYDVKM. The CDR3 extends over 14 amino acids. As DNA, the CDR3 is TGTGCCAGCAGCCCACCCGCTAAAAAAACTGAAGCTTTCTTT. It codes for CASSPPAKKTEAFF.

This clone was picked up a small number of times. The chain links TRBV5-1 to TRBJ2-1; no clear D gene. Germline lookup yields CDR1 SGHRS and CDR2 YFSETQ. With 1 base removed from V and 0 bases from J, the gap between germline ends came to 11 bases. There are 16 residues in the CDR3. This CDR3 is CASSLRVQRSYNEQFF. Written as DNA, the CDR3 is TGCGCCAGCAGCTTGAGAGTACAACGCTCCTACAATGAGCAGTTCTTC.

The chain carries TRBV2 and TRBJ1-4, with no clear D. Germline CDR1 reads SNHLY; CDR2 reads FYNNEI. The V gene lost 10 bases and the J gene lost 5 bases, with 11 bases spanning the gap. The CDR3 extends over 12 amino acids. The CDR3 nucleotides read TGTGCCACCCGGACGGGAAATGAAAAACTGTTTTTT. Protein: CATRTGNEKLFF.

This chain uses TRBV6-1 with TRBJ1-5; TRBD1 matches at 9 bases. Germline V gives CDR1 MNHNS, CDR2 SASEGT. This CDR3 comprises 13 residues. V was clipped by 10 bases and J by 4 bases; unmatched bases: 5. For the CDR3, the DNA is TGTGCCATCACCGGGACAGGGAATCAGCCCCAGCATTTT. Translated: CAITGTGNQPQHF.

V gene TRBV27 combines with J gene TRBJ2-3; 11 bases are a match to TRBD2. V trimming: 7 bases; J trimming: 3 bases; junction bases outside the gene matches: 12. The CDR3 runs to 17 residues. Germline V gives CDR1 MNHEY, CDR2 SMNVEV (reference sequence). CDR3 residues: CASMTVKLAGVTDTQYF. The CDR3 nucleotides are TGTGCCAGCATGACGGTAAAACTAGCGGGAGTGACAGATACGCAGTATTTT.

The chain joins TRBV19 to TRBJ2-1, with D possibly TRBD2 on 7 matching bases. CDR3 length: 15 amino acids. Germline V gives CDR1 LNHDA, CDR2 SQIVND (reference sequence). Trimming took 3 bases from V and 8 from J, leaving 17 bases between them. Here the CDR3 reads CASSMVGGGLYEQFF. Here the CDR3 DNA reads TGTGCCAGTAGTATGGTGGGAGGGGGGTTGTATGAGCAGTTCTTC.

The chain couples TRBV7-2 to TRBJ2-2, with TRBD2 matching over 10 bases. V shed 8 bases and J 0 bases; nucleotides not matched to a gene: 3. CDR1 is SGHTA, CDR2 FQGNSA, per germline. This CDR3 region has 15 residues. CDR3 coding DNA: TGTGCCAGCTCCCTAGCGGGGGCGAACACCGGGGAGCTGTTTTTT. This sequence encodes CASSLAGANTGELFF. Full variable domain (outside the CDR3, taken from reference TRBV7-2 and TRBJ2-2): GAGVSQSPSNKVTEKGKDVELRCDPISGHTALYWYRQSLGQGLEFLIYFQGNSAPDKSGLPSDRFSAERTGGSVSTLTIQRTQQEDSAVYLCASSLAGANTGELFFGEGSRLTVL.

The rearrangement uses TRBV5-1 and TRBJ2-2; a weak D match, TRBD1 (5 bases). Germline CDR1 reads SGHRS; CDR2 reads YFSETQ. This CDR3 has 14 amino acids. Trimming left V 5 bases short and J 7 bases short, with 15 bases between. CDR3 nucleotide sequence: TGCGCCAGCAGATGGGGCCAGGGAAACGGGGAGCTGTTTTTT. This translates into CASRWGQGNGELFF.

V usage is TRBV5-1 and J usage is TRBJ1-1; D not resolved. Germline CDR1 reads SGHRS; CDR2 reads YFSETQ. This CDR3 region has 14 residues. Trimming removed 1 base from V and 0 bases from J, with 7 bases in between. DNA of the CDR3: TGCGCCAGCAGCTTGAAGGGCATGAACACTGAAGCTTTCTTT. Translation gives CASSLKGMNTEAFF.

This clone appeared a few times. This chain joins TRBV27 and TRBJ1-5; possibly TRBD1 for D (5 bases). V was clipped by 6 bases and J by 3 bases, with 12 bases between them. This CDR3 is built from 14 residues. Germline CDR1 is MNHEY and CDR2 is SMNVEV (reference sequence). The CDR3 loop is CASRAVGVNQPQHF. The CDR3 DNA follows: TGTGCCAGCAGGGCCGTGGGGGTCAATCAGCCCCAGCATTTT.

The chain is built from TRBV7-3 and TRBJ1-2; maybe TRBD1 (5 bases). Germline CDR1 reads SGHTA; CDR2 reads FQGTGA. This CDR3 is 12 amino acids long. V lost 2 bases and J 8 bases, leaving 9 bases between the germline ends. This chain's CDR3 is CASSLGGEGYTF. CDR3 DNA sequence: TGTGCCAGCAGCTTAGGAGGGGAGGGCTACACCTTC.

This chain links TRBV7-6 with TRBJ2-1; the D gene is possibly TRBD2 (6 bases). CDR3 length: 15 amino acids. The ends were cut back, 1 base at V and 3 bases at J, with 10 bases in the middle. Germline CDR1 SGHVS, CDR2 FNYEAQ. CDR3 coding DNA: TGTGCCAGCAGCTTAGTTGCGGGGTTCTACAATGAGCAGTTCTTC. This gives the protein CASSLVAGFYNEQFF.

V usage is TRBV18 and J usage is TRBJ1-3; no definite D call. The CDR3 contains 14 residues. In germline, CDR1 is KGHSH, CDR2 LQKENI. V was cut by 2 bases and J by 3 bases, with 8 bases left in between. CDR3 nucleotides: TGTGCCAGCTCACCAATACAAAGTGGAAACACCATATATTTT. This sequence encodes CASSPIQSGNTIYF.

The chain has TRBV5-1 and TRBJ2-7, with TRBD1 identical over 7 bases. The CDR3 consists of 13 residues. From germline, CDR1 is SGHRS and CDR2 YFSETQ. With 4 bases clipped from V and 2 bases from J, the junction kept 3 bases outside the gene matches. This CDR3 is CASSVGQTYEQYF. The CDR3 bases are TGCGCCAGCAGCGTGGGACAGACCTACGAGCAGTACTTC. Supplemented by reference TRBV5-1 and TRBJ2-7, the full variable domain reads KAGVTQTPRYLIKTRGQQVTLSCSPISGHRSVSWYQQTPGQGLQFLFEYFSETQRNKGNFPGRFSGRQFSNSRSEMNVSTLELGDSALYLCASSVGQTYEQYFGPGTRLTVT.

The V call is TRBV28, the J call TRBJ2-5; maybe TRBD2 (6 bases). This CDR3 has 17 residues. CDR1 and CDR2 from the germline V gene are MDHEN and SYDVKM. The ends were cut back, 6 bases at V and 5 bases at J, with 25 bases in the middle. The CDR3 sequence: CASSPGRMLREDETQYF. The CDR3 nucleotides read TGTGCCAGCAGCCCCGGCCGTATGTTAAGGGAGGATGAGACCCAGTACTTC.

In this sample, this clone turned up once. CDR3 region: CATSRASLAQPQHF. CDR3 DNA sequence: TGTGCCACCAGCCGGGCTTCCCTGGCCCAGCCCCAGCATTTT. The chain links TRBV15 to TRBJ1-5, with D unresolved. Between the trimmed V and J ends, which lost 5 bases and 7 bases, there was a span of 15 bases. The CDR3 is 14 amino acids. Germline CDR1 is LNHNV and CDR2 is YYDKDF (reference sequence).

The V and J genes are TRBV4-1 and TRBJ2-7; D ambiguous. V lost 2 bases and J lost 3, with 17 bases in between. The germline CDR1 and CDR2 sequences are MGHRA and YSYEKL. There are 16 residues in the CDR3. The CDR3 here is CASSQPTSAPNYEQYF. The CDR3 nucleotides read TGCGCCAGCAGCCAACCGACCAGTGCGCCAAACTACGAGCAGTACTTC.

V usage is TRBV27 and J usage is TRBJ2-7, with 13 positions matching TRBD2. Germline V gene data show CDR1 as MNHEY and CDR2 as SMNVEV (reference sequence). V was pared by 4 bases and J by 6 bases, with 3 bases of the junction left unmatched. CDR3 length equals 14 residues. Here the CDR3 reads CASSWTSGSTEQYF. CDR3 coding DNA: TGTGCCAGCAGTTGGACTAGCGGGAGCACCGAGCAGTACTTC.

The genes are TRBV12-5 and TRBJ2-2, with TRBD2 matching 9 bases. The ends lost 1 base at V and 3 bases at J; junction bases unmatched: 12. This CDR3 is 19 amino acids long. Germline V gives CDR1 LGHNT, CDR2 FRNRAP. CDR3 region: CASGLAPVASGAHTGELFF. The CDR3 DNA reads as TGTGCTAGTGGTTTGGCCCCCGTGGCTAGCGGGGCTCACACCGGGGAGCTGTTTTTT.

The rearrangement joins TRBV27 to TRBJ1-4; possible D gene TRBD1, 5 bases. Trimming removed 6 bases at V and 4 bases at J, with 9 bases between. CDR3 size: 13 residues. Germline CDR1 MNHEY, CDR2 SMNVEV (reference sequence). This CDR3 is CASSPTVNEKLFF. Here the CDR3 DNA reads TGTGCCAGCAGCCCGACAGTTAATGAAAAACTGTTTTTT.

This clone was counted between two and nine times. The chain is built from TRBV11-2 and TRBJ1-2, with unresolved D. With 5 bases removed from V and 4 bases from J, the gap between germline ends came to 14 bases. Germline CDR1 SGHAT, CDR2 FQNNGV. The CDR3 has 14 amino acids. The CDR3 protein is CASSANLGSYGYTF. In DNA form, the CDR3 reads TGTGCCAGCAGCGCAAACTTGGGGAGCTATGGCTACACCTTC.

Only one count was recorded for this clone. The V and J genes are TRBV27 and TRBJ2-2; D is unresolved. Germline V gene lookup returns CDR1 MNHEY and CDR2 SMNVEV (reference sequence). Trimming took off 3 bases at V and 5 bases at J, with 10 bases between the two ends. The CDR3 has 14 residues. DNA of the CDR3: TGTGCCAGCAGTTTTCTAGGTGGGACCGGGGAGCTGTTTTTT. Protein sequence: CASSFLGGTGELFF.

CDR3 region: CASSITGGRTQYF. Written as DNA, the CDR3 is TGTGCCAGTAGTATCACCGGGGGAAGGACCCAGTACTTC. This chain links TRBV19 with TRBJ2-5, with TRBD2 as a possible D gene (6 bases). The CDR3 spans 13 residues. The V gene lost 3 bases and the J gene lost 7 bases, with 12 bases spanning the gap. From germline, CDR1 is LNHDA and CDR2 SQIVND (reference sequence).